This T cell receptor (beta chain) was recovered during a study of cytomegalovirus exposure and HLA in healthy donors (dated by TCRdb to the late 2010s). Regarding the research as a whole: In an earlier analysis of some 550 of the donors, 250 to 300 Gb of sequence data and 95 million to 130 million unique TCR beta sequences from about 190 million T cells were reported. Roughly 300 gigabases of sequencing data and around 85 million unique TCR sequences made up an early release that covered roughly 670 HLA-typed donors. Of the 300 to 500 genotyped donors, roughly 76% were placed in the genetic ancestry cluster associated with self-reported Caucasian donors. The study aimed to test whether signatures of past pathogen exposure could be identified by cataloging public T cell receptors. Using immunosequencing, the study profiled T cell repertoires from 500 to 800 subjects and related those repertoires to cytomegalovirus serostatus. Along with the approximately 700-subject first cohort, a separate validation cohort of roughly 110 different subjects was used. High-throughput TCR immunosequencing, statistical association of individual TCRs with disease status, and machine learning were combined to predict cytomegalovirus infection status. In a later analysis, previously published TCR beta repertoires from 600 to 850 donors were re-analyzed and high-resolution HLA genotyping was added so that TCR occurrence patterns could be studied. Rather than drawing on any new phenotypic data, the later analysis identified candidate immune exposures from TCR beta sequences and the way those sequences occurred across donors. An earlier analysis of 587 of the donors applied high-throughput TCR beta sequencing to assess whether each TCR beta V gene segment acted as functional or pseudogenic. Donor age, sex, ethnicity and CMV serostatus were compiled alongside the repertoire data. A later genetic analysis took genome-wide SNP genotypes for about three fifths of the roughly 670 donors and used that subset as a discovery cohort. All discovery cohort repertoires had been generated using a single sequencing platform. HLA typing included class I and class II loci at four-digit resolution. Typing coverage differed by locus: A, B, C, DRB1 and DQB1 were typed in about 629-630 donors, DQA1 in about 500, DPA1 in 606, and DPB1 in 472. About five DR-DQ haplotypes were treated as single units for association and clustering because of strong linkage in the cohort. Among around 400 genotyped donors of the cohort, an average of roughly 230,000 unique TCR beta nucleotide sequences was sequenced per donor, of which about 19% were non-productive. The investigation overall reported the following: A group of highly shared sequence variants was considered likely to be a technical artifact of the sequencing pipeline. Some IMGT-functional V segments, including TRBV6-2 and TRBV6-3, could not be distinguished by the 87-base-pair reads and were therefore excluded. In an earlier analysis of around 600 of the donors, most TCR beta V segments were observed in productive rearrangements about 90% or about 30% of the time, broadly matching IMGT annotations. The earlier analysis of approximately 560 of the donors excluded 15 to 20 rarely observed V segments, including chromosome 9 orphons, because counts were too low. Presence/absence analyses assumed roughly uniform sequencing depth across donors, an assumption that may not hold. For the cohort, immune exposure information was limited to CMV serostatus. The cohort was sequenced for TCR beta chains only, and without alpha or paired-chain data the features that could be detected were limited. Most TCR sequences were observed very rarely across donors, whereas some public TCRs were present in many individuals. The authors suggested that the approach could potentially be extended to other disease states and immunological phenotypes. A later analysis associated approximately 17,000 TCR beta sequences with specific HLA alleles at a false discovery rate of 0.05. According to a later analysis, TCR association rates differed among HLA loci, with DRB1 alleles showing the most associated TCRs and HLA-C alleles showing the fewest. According to a later genetic analysis, donors in an Asian-associated ancestry cluster had fewer N-insertions in productive TCRs than the roughly 700-donor mean. A later analysis found that HLA-associated TCR beta chains were more clonally expanded and had lower generation probabilities than equally common non-associated chains. A total of some 180 TCR beta chains were listed by the study as associated with cytomegalovirus. In both the original and validation cohorts, the classifier was reported to diagnose cytomegalovirus status with high specificity and sensitivity. V-gene and J-gene trimming of TCR beta chains was associated with a missense DCLRE1C variant in a later genetic analysis, and the association was replicated in an independent cohort. A few of the identified cytomegalovirus-associated TCR beta chains were confirmed in vitro to be specific for cytomegalovirus antigens. A later analysis reported that several top co-occurrence clusters appeared linked to parvovirus B19, influenza, CMV and Epstein-Barr virus. Correlated functional status among segregating V segments might reflect linkage disequilibrium, but an unknown experimental factor could not be ruled out. Strong co-occurrence of HLA alleles, especially DR and DQ, made assigning TCR associations to individual alleles difficult. According to a later analysis, most CMV-associated TCR beta chains appeared to be HLA-restricted, and the HLA associations seemed to be driven largely by CMV exposure. Because HLA typing was unavailable for some donors at each locus, only the typed subset was used in association tests. A further reported finding was that TCR beta sequences accurately predicted the HLA-A and HLA-B alleles for most subjects in the first cohort.

The library relied on the immunoSEQ multiplex PCR assay. The multiplex PCR relied on a mix of 60 forward primers for TCR Vbeta segments and 13 reverse primers for TCR Jbeta segments. A multiplex PCR assay on genomic DNA amplified the CDR3 region of rearranged TCR beta genes. The amplified TCR beta libraries were sequenced on the Illumina HiSeq System as 87-base-pair reads. The paper's data handling went like this. A later analysis counted approximately 74 million unique TCR beta chains across the 500 to 850 repertoires, and 9.5 million to 11 million of these chains were shared by at least two donors. To remove PCR and sequencing errors, raw reads were error-corrected and collapsed into unique sequences using a nearest-neighbor algorithm that merged closely related sequences. Alignment of CDR3 sequences to IMGT reference sequences was used to assign V, D and J gene segments. Each retained sequence needed at least a six-nucleotide match to both a V gene segment and a J gene segment. A rearrangement counted as productive if the CDR3 had no stop codons and remained in frame with V and J, and every other rearrangement counted as non-productive. CDR3 was defined by IMGT convention, running from the second conserved V-encoded cysteine to the conserved J-encoded phenylalanine. The earlier analysis of about 640 of the donors excluded any sequence lacking an unambiguous match to a single V gene segment. An earlier analysis of just under 600 of the donors called V segments functional above 56.7% productive rearrangements and segregating when the between-donor standard deviation exceeded 5%. A statistical classification framework was built for diagnosing cytomegalovirus status from the catalog of TCR beta chain sequences. In a later analysis, TCR nucleotide sequences were compared against IMGT/GENE-DB human TR gene sequences so that V and J genes could be assigned. The TCRdist pipeline was used in a later analysis to assign CDR3 sequences and most-parsimonious VDJ recombination scenarios. In a later analysis, every TCR beta chain was defined by the combination of its CDR3 amino acid sequence and its V-gene family, and reads without a unique V-gene family were dropped. A later analysis removed 450 to 600 highly shared, low-generation-probability nucleotide sequences to deal with suspected cross-contamination and a sequencing artifact. In a later analysis, a clonal expansion index was calculated for each public chain from normalized within-repertoire ranks of inferred template counts. Generation probabilities in a later analysis came from a VDJ recombination model fitted to out-of-frame rearrangements, and those results were checked against IGoR. In a later analysis, TCR-TCR, TCR-HLA and TCR-CMV co-occurrence was scored with hypergeometric tests, and a repertoire-size bias correction was applied to TCR pairs. False discovery rates were estimated in a later analysis by permuting HLA or CMV assignments 20 times. A later analysis grouped co-occurring TCRs with DBSCAN, adding TCRdist sequence similarity when clustering within HLA-allele-positive subsets. Co-occurrence clustering excluded repertoires with fewer than 30,000 or more than 120,000 public chains, plus five with anomalous nucleotide sharing. This immuneACCESS table, as held by TCRdb, lists in-frame sequences with V and J called but not all clones. Of the missing ones, under half trace to an unresolved V gene in checked studies; the others have no known cause. That table gives V, J and clone size, and the DNA gave D and trimming. The sample table shows 69,000 or so clones, and around 74% are seen once. The leading ten clones occupy around 10% of the sample.

The cohort consisted of hundreds of healthy bone marrow donors. At the time of sampling, all cohort members were nominally healthy, though unrecorded immune exposures were likely present. The donor tested CMV seropositive, placing the donor among the roughly 270 seropositive members of the cohort. A peripheral blood sample was provided by each donor, and peripheral blood mononuclear cells were used for TCR beta sequencing. Genomic DNA extraction from the blood cell samples was performed with the Qiagen DNeasy Blood Extraction Kit. This clone was detected once. The antigen it binds to is not known. No per-base quality is available; no much larger clone lies one base away. For CDR1 and CDR2, the germline V gene lists MNHEY and SVGAGI. Reading from cysteine to phenylalanine, the CDR3 counts 12 amino acids. The CDR3 DNA has 36 bases and is translated from base 1. Ends trimmed: V by 7 bases, J by 6 bases; bases unmatched to a gene: 5.

The specimen was PBMCs. The V gene is TRBV6-5 and the J gene is TRBJ1-2, and 7 bases in between align with TRBD1. The TCR was taken from a woman aged 60-75 years in good health and CMV-seropositive. The DNA is as follows: TGTGCCAGCACTATGACAGGGCATGGCTACACCTTC. Its translation reads: CASTMTGHGYTF.